A selection of T cell receptor beta chains follows, all from one sample in a study of regulatory T cells in long-lasting Graves disease. From the multiplex PCR reads, TCRdb called clonotypes with MiXCR, one entry per CDR3 protein. The sample carries 420,000 or so distinct CDR3 sequences, less than 20% recorded once. These data also formed part of another study, on T cells in Graves' hyperthyroidism and ophthalmopathy.

The source was peripheral blood mononuclear cells (PBMCs), collected at new diagnosis, from a patient treated with antithyroid drugs. Every receptor here comes from a woman aged 18-29 years with Graves disease. Both conserved end residues are part of each CDR3. The order of the fields is clone size, D gene, J gene, V gene, CDR3 DNA, CDR3 protein. The D gene is left open where the match is weak. Clone size is not always given. Where it is, it says once, few, many or a class for expanded clones.

few TRBD2 TRBJ2-3 TRBV20-1 TGCAGTGCTCCGGGACTAGCGGATGCAGATACGCAGTATTTT CSAPGLADADTQYF
- TRBD2 TRBJ2-1 TRBV5-4 TGTGCCAGCAGCTTGTTTTCTAGCGGTAGCCATGAGCAGTTCTTC CASSLFSSGSHEQFF
many TRBD2 TRBJ2-7 TRBV12-3/TRBV12-4 TGTGCCAGCAGTAACAGCGGGAATGTCGACGAGCAGTACTTC CASSNSGNVDEQYF
many - TRBJ2-7 TRBV29-1 TGCAGCGTTGAACACCTTTCGACTAGTACCGCCTACGAGCAGTACTTC CSVEHLSTSTAYEQYF
- TRBD1 TRBJ2-7 TRBV19 TGTGCCAGTAGTATTGGGGACAGAAAAGACTATCGCTACGAGCAGTACTTC CASSIGDRKDYRYEQYF
many - TRBJ2-1 TRBV6-1 TGTGCCAGCAGTGAAGGGGAACAGGGCGAGCAGTTCTTC CASSEGEQGEQFF
many - TRBJ2-7 TRBV28 TGTGCCAGCAGTTTAATCTTTGGAGTCAGTTCCTACGAGCAGTACTTC CASSLIFGVSSYEQYF
many - TRBJ2-3 TRBV27 TGTGCCAGCAGTTTATGGTCCAGCACAGATACGCAGTATTTT CASSLWSSTDTQYF
many TRBD2 TRBJ2-1 TRBV28 TGTGCCAGCAGTCCAAACAGACTAGCGTACAGCGATGAGCAGTTCTTC CASSPNRLAYSDEQFF
many - TRBJ1-1 TRBV18 TGTGCCAGCTCAACACAGGGAGGGAGCACTGAAGCTTTCTTT CASSTQGGSTEAFF
few - TRBJ1-6 TRBV5-1 TGCGCCAGCCGAAAGAATAATTCACCCCTCCACTTT CASRKNNSPLHF
many TRBD1 TRBJ2-7 TRBV2 TGTGCCAGCAGTGAGAGGGGGCGTGAGCAGTACTTC CASSERGREQYF
- TRBD1 TRBJ2-5 TRBV15 TGTGCCACCAGCAGCGGTGGGACAGGCGTCCAAGAGACCCAGTACTTC CATSSGGTGVQETQYF
many TRBD1 TRBJ2-5 TRBV2 TGTGCCAGCAGCTCGAGGGGGCAGGGGGAGACCCAGTACTTC CASSSRGQGETQYF
- TRBD2 TRBJ2-1 TRBV7-3 TGTGCCAGCAGCTTAAGGTTAGCCGCGGCGGGAGGGCCAGGATACAATGAGCAGTTCTTC CASSLRLAAAGGPGYNEQFF
many TRBD2 TRBJ2-7 TRBV5-4 TGTGCCAGCAGCGCCATAGCGGGAGTCAACGAGCAGTACTTC CASSAIAGVNEQYF
many TRBD1 TRBJ1-1 TRBV28 TGTGCCAGCAGAAAACAGGGGCGGCTCACTGAAGCTTTCTTT CASRKQGRLTEAFF
few - TRBJ2-3 TRBV15 TGTGCCACCAGCACCCTCACAGATACGCAGTATTTT CATSTLTDTQYF
many TRBD1 TRBJ1-2 TRBV12-3/TRBV12-4 TGTGCCAGCAGTTTGTCCGGGACAGGGGCTGGCTACACCTTC CASSLSGTGAGYTF
few - TRBJ2-7 TRBV5-1 TGCGCCAGCAGCTTGTCGTCGCCCAGGGGATCCTACGAGCAGTACTTC CASSLSSPRGSYEQYF
- TRBD1 TRBJ2-1 TRBV6-5 TGTGCCAGCAGTTACTCGGCCCGCCGGACAGGGGGGGTAGTGGTGAATGAGCAGTTCTTC CASSYSARRTGGVVVNEQFF
- - TRBJ2-3 TRBV24-1 TGTGCCACCAGTGATGCGACCGCCTCTAGCACAGATACGCAGTATTTT CATSDATASSTDTQYF
few - TRBJ1-6 TRBV20-1 TGCAGTGCTGTAAGCGGGGGCGCAGATAATTCACCCCTCCACTTT CSAVSGGADNSPLHF
few - TRBJ2-3 TRBV7-2 TGTGCCAGCAGCTTAGACTCGTTCAAACCGGGACCGGGTCTTTCAGATACGCAGTATTTT CASSLDSFKPGPGLSDTQYF
few - TRBJ2-7 TRBV10-3 TGTGCCACCCAGGACCTCTCCTACGAGCAGTACTTC CATQDLSYEQYF
- - TRBJ1-1 TRBV7-2 TGTGCCAGCAGCTTAGTAGGGGGGGCTTTCTTT CASSLVGGAFF
many - TRBJ2-7 TRBV14 TGTGCCAGCAGCCAAGCATGGCAGAGCTCCTACGAGCAGTACTTC CASSQAWQSSYEQYF
- - TRBJ1-6 TRBV19 TGTGCCAGTAGTATAACCCGACGACAGGCCCCGGGACGGTTGAATTCACCCCTCCACTTT CASSITRRQAPGRLNSPLHF
many TRBD1 TRBJ2-7 TRBV20-1 TGCAGTGCCAGGGGACAGGATCGGACTTACGAGCAGTACTTC CSARGQDRTYEQYF
many - TRBJ2-7 TRBV5-1 TGCGCCAGCAGCTTAACAGGTCGGCAGTACTTC CASSLTGRQYF
many TRBD2 TRBJ2-1 TRBV6-1 TGTGCCAACAGTGGTTTAGCGGGAGAAAAGAGGAATGAGCAGTTCTTC CANSGLAGEKRNEQFF
many TRBD2 TRBJ2-3 TRBV5-4 TGTGCCAGCAGCTTGGCCGGGGGAGGGGTCACAGATACGCAGTATTTT CASSLAGGGVTDTQYF
few - TRBJ1-5 TRBV20-1 TGCAGTGCGGCGATTTTAAGAGATCAGCCCCAGCATTTT CSAAILRDQPQHF
few TRBD2 TRBJ2-2 TRBV19 TGTGCCAGTAGTCTTAAGCGGGAGGGCCTCGAAGAGGACACCGGGGAGCTGTTTTTT CASSLKREGLEEDTGELFF
- TRBD1 TRBJ1-5 TRBV28 TGTGCCAGCAGTTTTCCGGGACAGGGCAATCAGCCCCAGCATTTT CASSFPGQGNQPQHF
many - TRBJ2-1 TRBV2 TGTGCCAGCAGTGGAACTAGAGGGGGGGACAATGAGCAGTTCTTC CASSGTRGGDNEQFF
many - TRBJ1-6 TRBV12-3/TRBV12-4 TGTGCCAGCAGTATACCCCGGGATAATTCACCCCTCCACTTT CASSIPRDNSPLHF
few - TRBJ1-1 TRBV18 TGTGCCAGCTCACCACTACCCCTGGCCGGGGCGAACACTGAAGCTTTCTTT CASSPLPLAGANTEAFF
- - TRBJ1-6 TRBV14 TGTGCCAGCAGCTGGACAGCCAATTCACCCCTCCACTTT CASSWTANSPLHF